The 29 T cell receptor beta chains in this list originate from one sample, sequenced in a study of cytomegalovirus exposure and HLA in healthy donors. With 60 Vbeta and 13 Jbeta primers, the PCR was carried out. Assay: immunoSEQ multiplex PCR; the TCRdb copy retains only in-frame clones and omits some. This sample's table reports fewer than 200,000 clones. The source material was PBMCs. The receptors shown here come from a woman aged 55-69 years in good health and CMV-seronegative.

The chain joins TRBV20-1 to TRBJ2-1; TRBD2 is a possible D gene (6 bases). Germline assignment: CDR1 DFQATT and CDR2 SNEGSKA (reference sequence). CDR3 size: 9 residues. Trimming cost V 8 bases and J 14 bases, with 13 bases left between them. In nucleotides, the CDR3 is TGCAGTTCCCGACTAGAGAAGTTCTTC. It encodes CSSRLEKFF.

The CDR3 protein is CARSSWRWNQPQHF. The CDR3 DNA reads as TGTGCCAGAAGCTCTTGGAGGTGGAATCAGCCCCAGCATTTT. The chain is built from TRBV5-3 and TRBJ1-5; D is undetermined. Being an ORF, TRBV5-3 has a function that is uncertain. The CDR3 totals 14 residues. Trimming shortened V by 3 bases and J by 4 bases, and 11 bases separated the two germline ends.

The V gene is TRBV4-2, the J gene TRBJ2-7; 8 bases line up with TRBD2. V shed 4 bases and J 3 bases; nucleotides not matched to a gene: 11. Looked up from germline, CDR1 is LGHNA and CDR2 is YNFKEQ. The CDR3 extends over 16 amino acids. CDR3 DNA: TGTGCCAGCAGCCCCGGGGGGGGTCTCGGGGACTACGAGCAGTACTTC. Translation gives CASSPGGGLGDYEQYF.

The CDR3 coding sequence is TGTGCCAGCAGCTTAGAGCGGGGGTGGACAGATACGCAGTATTTT. It yields the protein CASSLERGWTDTQYF. The rearrangement uses TRBV7-9 and TRBJ2-3; 8 nucleotides align to TRBD2. This CDR3 is 15 amino acids long. Germline lookup yields CDR1 SEHNR and CDR2 FQNEAQ (reference sequence). Trimming cost V 1 base and J 3 bases; bases outside gene matches: 3.

The genes are TRBV6-5 and TRBJ2-1; D gene unclear. Germline lookup yields CDR1 MNHEY and CDR2 SVGAGI. With 1 base removed from V and 7 bases from J, the gap between germline ends came to 14 bases. CDR3 length: 15 residues. The CDR3 nucleotides read TGTGCCAGCAGTTACTATCACCTAGGTAAAAATGAGCAGTTCTTC. It is translated as CASSYYHLGKNEQFF.

The chain recombines TRBV6-1 with TRBJ1-1, with a possible D match to TRBD1 (5 bases). Trimming stripped 4 bases from V and 1 base from J, with 10 bases between. This CDR3 has 14 amino acids. Germline V lookup: CDR1 MNHNS, CDR2 SASEGT. The DNA of the CDR3 is TGTGCCAGCAGTGTCGGACATACGAACACTGAAGCTTTCTTT. The encoded protein is CASSVGHTNTEAFF.

The rearrangement uses TRBV9 and TRBJ2-2, with D maybe TRBD2 (5 bases). CDR3 length equals 17 residues. Deletions cut 3 bases from V and 2 bases from J, with 17 bases between. Germline CDR1 SGDLS, CDR2 YYNGEE. CDR3 protein: CASSGVSVPPNTGELFF. CDR3 coding DNA: TGTGCCAGCAGCGGTGTTAGCGTCCCGCCAAACACCGGGGAGCTGTTTTTT.

The rearrangement joins TRBV29-1 to TRBJ2-5; 7 bases are a match to TRBD1. The J call could be wrong; TRBJ2-7 is a better fit for the DNA end. The CDR3 spans 13 residues. In germline, CDR1 is SQVTM, CDR2 ANQGSEA. The CDR3 loop reads CSAQDRRPYEQYF. CDR3 DNA sequence: TGCAGCGCCCAGGACAGGCGACCCTACGAGCAGTACTTC.

V gene TRBV21-1 combines with J gene TRBJ1-2. TRBV21-1 is recorded as a pseudogene. The CDR3 has 15 residues. CDR3 nucleotides: TGTGCCAGCAGCCTCCGTCCGGGTTACATCTATGGCTACACCTTC. It codes for CASSLRPGYIYGYTF.

This rearrangement joins TRBV6-1 to TRBJ1-3; D is undetermined. This CDR3 has 15 amino acids. Germline CDR1 reads MNHNS; CDR2 reads SASEGT. Trimming pared 3 bases from V and 0 bases from J, leaving 9 bases between. CDR3 residues: CASSDSRYSGNTIYF. CDR3 bases: TGTGCCAGCAGTGATTCTCGGTACTCTGGAAACACCATATATTTT.

The chain links TRBV7-9 to TRBJ1-1; a weak D match, TRBD1 (6 bases). The V gene lost 5 bases and the J gene lost 4 bases, with 8 bases spanning the gap. Germline-derived CDR1 and CDR2 are SEHNR and FQNEAQ (reference sequence). CDR3 length: 12 residues. This CDR3 is CASSQGGTEAFF. The CDR3 DNA sequence: TGTGCCAGCAGCCAAGGGGGCACTGAAGCTTTCTTT.

J is TRBJ2-2 and V is TRBV5-1, with 9 bases aligning to TRBD2. The V and J ends lost 9 bases and 4 bases, in that order; junction bases with no gene match: 13. CDR1 SGHRS and CDR2 YFSETQ come from the germline V gene. CDR3 length: 16 residues. CDR3 amino acids: CATKELAGSSTGELFF. The CDR3 nucleotides are TGCGCCACCAAGGAGCTAGCGGGGTCGAGCACCGGGGAGCTGTTTTTT.

The V call is TRBV29-1, the J call TRBJ1-5, with 8 bases matching TRBD1. The CDR3 runs to 14 residues. Losses at the gene ends were 7 bases for V and 0 bases for J; bases not matched to a gene: 5. CDR1 SQVTM and CDR2 ANQGSEA come from the germline V gene. The CDR3 bases are TGCAGCGCATGGACAGGGATTAGCAATCAGCCCCAGCATTTT. Protein sequence: CSAWTGISNQPQHF.

The chain combines TRBV5-1 with TRBJ1-1; 9 positions agree with TRBD1. CDR3 length equals 14 residues. Germline V gene data show CDR1 as SGHRS and CDR2 as YFSETQ. J was trimmed by 2 bases and V by 5 bases; bases with no gene match: 4. The CDR3 loop reads CASRGTGGNTEAFF. CDR3 bases: TGCGCCAGCAGAGGAACAGGGGGCAACACTGAAGCTTTCTTT.

DNA for the CDR3: TGTGCCAGTAGTCTCGCTCCGGGACAGGGGGCTTATGGCTACACCTTC. Translation gives CASSLAPGQGAYGYTF. The chain couples TRBV19 to TRBJ1-2, with 12 positions matching TRBD1. The germline CDR1 and CDR2 sequences are LNHDA and SQIVND (reference sequence). The trim removed 5 bases at V and 5 bases at J, leaving 9 bases unmatched. The CDR3 loop spans 16 amino acids.

J is TRBJ1-3 and V is TRBV7-7; D is perhaps TRBD1 (5 bases). The germline gives CDR1 SSHAT, CDR2 FNYEAQ (reference sequence). The germline V and J ends were trimmed by 5 bases and 2 bases, with 10 bases remaining between them. The CDR3 loop spans 14 amino acids. Written as DNA, the CDR3 is TGTGCCAGCAGCGACGTGACAGCTGGAAACACCATATATTTT. It is translated as CASSDVTAGNTIYF.

The rearrangement joins TRBV9 to TRBJ2-7; the D gene is possibly TRBD1 (6 bases). This CDR3 is 14 amino acids long. Germline loops: CDR1 SGDLS, CDR2 YYNGEE. Trimming stripped 0 bases from V and 4 bases from J, with 11 bases between. The CDR3 spells CASSVEQGAYEQYF. CDR3 bases: TGTGCCAGCAGCGTAGAACAGGGCGCTTACGAGCAGTACTTC.

V usage is TRBV5-4 and J usage is TRBJ1-1; possible D gene TRBD1, 6 bases. Per germline, CDR1 SGHNT and CDR2 YYREEE (reference sequence). The CDR3 is made up of 14 amino acids. Trimming shortened V by 4 bases and J by 4 bases, and 14 bases separated the two germline ends. CDR3 amino acids: CASSPGGPGTEAFF. The CDR3 DNA reads TGTGCCAGCAGCCCGGGGGGGCCGGGCACTGAAGCTTTCTTT.

The J gene is TRBJ1-1, the V gene TRBV12-5; possibly TRBD1 for D (5 bases). Trimming took 0 bases from V and 6 from J, leaving 17 bases between them. The V gene's germline CDR1 is LGHNT and CDR2 FRNRAP. CDR3 length equals 16 residues. Here the CDR3 DNA reads TGTGCTAGTGGTTTGGTACTCTCGCGACAGACCGCTGAAGCTTTCTTT. Amino acid sequence: CASGLVLSRQTAEAFF.

The genes are TRBV27 and TRBJ1-6, with 7 nucleotides matching TRBD1. CDR1 and CDR2 from the germline V gene are MNHEY and SMNVEV (reference sequence). The CDR3 contains 15 residues. V gave up 5 bases and J gave up 6 bases; unmatched junction bases: 7. As DNA, the CDR3 is TGTGCCAGCAGTCCCCGACAGGGTGCTAATTCACCCCTCCACTTT. It encodes CASSPRQGANSPLHF.

The rearrangement links TRBV9 to TRBJ1-1; 9 bases are a match to TRBD1. CDR1 is SGDLS and CDR2 is YYNGEE in the germline V gene. CDR3 length: 15 residues. Germline trimming cut 10 bases from V and 4 bases from J; bases unmatched to any gene: 14. CDR3 sequence (DNA): TGTGCCTCATCGCCCCAAACAGGGGGCATCACTGAAGCTTTCTTT. Its translation is CASSPQTGGITEAFF. Together with reference TRBV9 and TRBJ1-1, the CDR3 gives the full variable domain: DSGVTQTPKHLITATGQRVTLRCSPRSGDLSVYWYQQSLDQGLQFLIQYYNGEERAKGNILERFSAQQFPDLHSELNLSSLELGDSALYFCASSPQTGGITEAFFGQGTRLTVV.

CDR3 region: CASSLAPGQAGEQYF. The CDR3 nucleotides are TGTGCCAGCAGCTTAGCGCCGGGACAGGCCGGAGAGCAGTACTTC. The chain uses TRBV7-8 and TRBJ2-7; 8 nucleotides align to TRBD1. V trimming: 0 bases; J trimming: 7 bases; junction bases outside the gene matches: 8. This CDR3 has 15 residues. CDR1 SGHVS and CDR2 FQNEAQ come from the germline V gene.

V and J are TRBV7-9 and TRBJ1-5; possibly TRBD1 for D (6 bases). CDR3 size: 13 residues. Trimming stripped 6 bases from V and 9 bases from J, with 15 bases between. In germline, CDR1 is SEHNR, CDR2 FQNEAQ (reference sequence). Here the CDR3 reads CASRSTGSSPQHF. The CDR3, as DNA: TGTGCCAGCAGGTCTACAGGGTCCTCGCCCCAGCATTTT. Using reference TRBV7-9 and TRBJ1-5 for the parts outside the CDR3, the full variable domain is DTGVSQNPRHKITKRGQNVTFRCDPISEHNRLYWYRQTLGQGPEFLTYFQNEAQLEKSRLLSDRFSAERPKGSFSTLEIQRTEQGDSAMYLCASRSTGSSPQHFGDGTRLSIL.

The CDR3 region is CASSPLVWQNTEAFF. CDR3 bases: TGTGCCAGCAGCCCACTAGTGTGGCAGAACACTGAAGCTTTCTTT. This chain connects TRBV2 to TRBJ1-1; D gene ambiguous. The germline V gene encodes CDR1 SNHLY and CDR2 FYNNEI. The CDR3 loop spans 15 amino acids. Trimming shortened V by 6 bases and J by 1 base, and 15 bases separated the two germline ends. The full variable domain, in which reference TRBV2 and TRBJ1-1 provide the parts outside the CDR3, is EPEVTQTPSHQVTQMGQEVILRCVPISNHLYFYWYRQILGQKVEFLVSFYNNEISEKSEIFDDQFSVERPDGSNFTLKIRSTKLEDSAMYFCASSPLVWQNTEAFFGQGTRLTVV.

The gene calls are TRBV10-3 and TRBJ1-5, with D maybe TRBD1 (6 bases). Germline V gene sequence: CDR1 ENHRY, CDR2 SYGVKD. V gave up 8 bases and J gave up 7 bases, with 18 bases separating them. CDR3 size: 14 residues. DNA of the CDR3: TGTGCCATCGGCGTTGGGGGGGCAGGCCAGCCCCAGCATTTT. Protein sequence: CAIGVGGAGQPQHF.

This chain uses TRBV5-1 with TRBJ1-2; TRBD1 might be the D (6 bases). Trimming left V 1 base short and J 2 bases short, with 9 bases between. In germline, CDR1 is SGHRS, CDR2 YFSETQ. CDR3 length: 14 amino acids. The CDR3 nucleotides read TGCGCCAGCAGCTTGTCAGGGGACAACTATGGCTACACCTTC. Residues: CASSLSGDNYGYTF.

Here the CDR3 reads CASSAVNEQFF. The CDR3 DNA reads as TGTGCCAGCAGTGCAGTTAATGAGCAGTTCTTC. The chain uses TRBV6-1 and TRBJ2-1; unclear D gene. In germline, CDR1 is MNHNS, CDR2 SASEGT. The V gene lost 4 bases and the J gene lost 7 bases, with 5 bases spanning the gap. The CDR3 sequence is 11 residues long.

This chain joins TRBV5-1 and TRBJ2-1; 13 nucleotides line up with TRBD2. Germline values: CDR1 SGHRS, CDR2 YFSETQ. This CDR3 spans 16 amino acids. Trimming removed 5 bases from V and 6 bases from J; junction bases left unmatched: 8. CDR3 loop: CASSATGLAGVNEQFF. In nucleotides, the CDR3 is TGCGCCAGCAGTGCCACTGGACTAGCGGGAGTCAATGAGCAGTTCTTC.

The V gene is TRBV11-2, the J gene TRBJ2-7, with D possibly TRBD1 on 5 matching bases. The CDR3 extends over 13 amino acids. The germline V gene has CDR1 SGHAT and CDR2 FQNNGV. Trimming took 1 base from V and 4 from J, leaving 8 bases between them. CDR3 coding DNA: TGTGCCAGCAGCTTAGGGGGCCCTTACGAGCAGTACTTC. This gives the protein CASSLGGPYEQYF.